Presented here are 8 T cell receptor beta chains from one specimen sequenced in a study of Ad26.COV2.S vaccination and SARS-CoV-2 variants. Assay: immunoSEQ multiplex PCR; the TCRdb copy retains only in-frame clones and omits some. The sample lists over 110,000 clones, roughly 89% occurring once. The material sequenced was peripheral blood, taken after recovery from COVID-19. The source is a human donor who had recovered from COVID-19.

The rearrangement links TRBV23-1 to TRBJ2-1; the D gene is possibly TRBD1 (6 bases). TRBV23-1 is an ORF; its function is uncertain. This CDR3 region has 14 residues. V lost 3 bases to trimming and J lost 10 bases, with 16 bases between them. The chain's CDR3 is CASSHGQGIGEQFF. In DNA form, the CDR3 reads TGCGCCAGCAGTCACGGGCAGGGGATCGGGGAGCAGTTCTTC.

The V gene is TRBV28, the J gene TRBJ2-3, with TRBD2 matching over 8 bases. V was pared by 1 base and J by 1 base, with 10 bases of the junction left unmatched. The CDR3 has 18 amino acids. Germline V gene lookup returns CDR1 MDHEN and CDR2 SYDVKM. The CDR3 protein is CASSLSPGLGSGTDTQYF. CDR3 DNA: TGTGCCAGCAGTTTATCACCGGGACTAGGGAGTGGCACAGATACGCAGTATTTT.

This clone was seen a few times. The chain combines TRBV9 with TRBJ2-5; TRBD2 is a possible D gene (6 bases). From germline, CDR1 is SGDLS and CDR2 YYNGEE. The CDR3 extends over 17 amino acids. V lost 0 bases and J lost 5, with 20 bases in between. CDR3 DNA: TGTGCCAGCAGCGTAGATAGCGGTACATGGGGGTGGGAGACCCAGTACTTC. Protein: CASSVDSGTWGWETQYF.

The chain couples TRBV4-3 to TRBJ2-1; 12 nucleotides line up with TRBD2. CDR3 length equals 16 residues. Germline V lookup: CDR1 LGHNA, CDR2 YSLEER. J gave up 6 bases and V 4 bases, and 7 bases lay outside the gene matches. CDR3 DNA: TGCGCCAGCAGCCGGCTAGCGGGGGGGCCAGGCAATGAGCAGTTCTTC. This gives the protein CASSRLAGGPGNEQFF.

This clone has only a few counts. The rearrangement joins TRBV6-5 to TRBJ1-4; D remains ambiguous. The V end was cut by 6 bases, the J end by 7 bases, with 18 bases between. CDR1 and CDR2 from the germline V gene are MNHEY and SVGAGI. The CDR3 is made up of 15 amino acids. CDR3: CASRHRAGIGEKLFF. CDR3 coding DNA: TGTGCCAGCAGACACCGGGCGGGGATCGGTGAAAAACTGTTTTTT.

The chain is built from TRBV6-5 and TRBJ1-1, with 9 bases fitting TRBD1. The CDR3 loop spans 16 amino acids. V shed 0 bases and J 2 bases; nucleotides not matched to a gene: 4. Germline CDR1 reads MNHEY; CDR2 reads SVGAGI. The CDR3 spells CASSYSGTGINTEAFF. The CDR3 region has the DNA TGTGCCAGCAGTTACTCGGGGACAGGGATCAACACTGAAGCTTTCTTT.

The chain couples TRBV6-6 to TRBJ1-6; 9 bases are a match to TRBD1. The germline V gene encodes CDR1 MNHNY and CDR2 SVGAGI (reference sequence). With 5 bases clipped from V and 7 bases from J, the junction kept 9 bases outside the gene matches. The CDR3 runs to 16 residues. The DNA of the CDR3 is TGTGCCAGCAGTGCACTACTAGGACAGGGGAATTCACCCCTCCACTTT. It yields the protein CASSALLGQGNSPLHF.

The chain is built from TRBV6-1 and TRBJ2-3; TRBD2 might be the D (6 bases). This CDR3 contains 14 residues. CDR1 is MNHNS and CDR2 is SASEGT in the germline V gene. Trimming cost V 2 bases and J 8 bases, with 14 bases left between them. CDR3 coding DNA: TGTGCCAGCAGTGAATCCGGAGGGATTGGTACGCAGTATTTT. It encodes CASSESGGIGTQYF.